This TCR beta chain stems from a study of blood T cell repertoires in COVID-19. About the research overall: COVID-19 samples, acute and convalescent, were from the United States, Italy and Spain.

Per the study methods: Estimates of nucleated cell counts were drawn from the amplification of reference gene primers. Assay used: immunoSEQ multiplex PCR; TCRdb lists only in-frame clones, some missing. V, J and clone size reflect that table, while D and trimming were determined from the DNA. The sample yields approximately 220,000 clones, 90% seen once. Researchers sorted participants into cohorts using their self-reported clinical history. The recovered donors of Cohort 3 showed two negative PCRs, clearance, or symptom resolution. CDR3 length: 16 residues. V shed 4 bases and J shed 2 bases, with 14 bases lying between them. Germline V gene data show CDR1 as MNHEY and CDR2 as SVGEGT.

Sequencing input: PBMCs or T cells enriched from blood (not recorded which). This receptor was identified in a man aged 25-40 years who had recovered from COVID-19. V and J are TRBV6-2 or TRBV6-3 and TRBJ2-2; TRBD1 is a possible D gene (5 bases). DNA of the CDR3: TGTGCCAGCAGTTCCTGGACACAGCAAAACACCGGGGAGCTGTTTTTT. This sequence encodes CASSSWTQQNTGELFF.